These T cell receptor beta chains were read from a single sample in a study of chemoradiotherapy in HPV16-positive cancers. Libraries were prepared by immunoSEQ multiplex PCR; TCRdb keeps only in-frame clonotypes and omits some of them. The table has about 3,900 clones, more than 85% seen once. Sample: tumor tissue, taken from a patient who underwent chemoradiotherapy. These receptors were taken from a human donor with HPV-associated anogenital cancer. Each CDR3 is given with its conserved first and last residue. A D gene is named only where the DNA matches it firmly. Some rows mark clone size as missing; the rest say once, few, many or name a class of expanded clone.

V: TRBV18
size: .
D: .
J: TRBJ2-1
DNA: TGTGCCAGCTCATCCATCTACAATGAGCAGTTCTTC
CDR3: CASSSIYNEQFF

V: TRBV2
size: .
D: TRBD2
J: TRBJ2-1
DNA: TGTGCCAGCAGCCTAGCCGGGGGGGGAAAGCAGTTCTTC
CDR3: CASSLAGGGKQFF

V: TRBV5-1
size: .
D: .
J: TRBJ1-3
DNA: TGCGCCAGCAGGGAAGGGGGAGCTGGAAACACCATATATTTT
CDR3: CASREGGAGNTIYF

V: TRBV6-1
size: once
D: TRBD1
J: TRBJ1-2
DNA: TGTGCCAGCAGTGGTCGTAGCAGGGGGGATTATGGCTACACCTTC
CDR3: CASSGRSRGDYGYTF

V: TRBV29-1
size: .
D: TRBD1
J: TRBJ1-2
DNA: TGCAGCGTTGAGAGGGGACAGGGGATCGTACTTTTC
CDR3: CSVERGQGIVLF

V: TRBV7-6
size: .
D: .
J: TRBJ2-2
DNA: TGTGCCAGCAGCTTAGTAGCGGAAGTAGGGGTTCTGAACACCGGGGAGCTGTTTTTT
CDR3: CASSLVAEVGVLNTGELFF

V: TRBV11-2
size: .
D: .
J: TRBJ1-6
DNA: TGTGCCAGCAGCTTAGTTATGGGCAATAATTCACCCCTCCACTTT
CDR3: CASSLVMGNNSPLHF

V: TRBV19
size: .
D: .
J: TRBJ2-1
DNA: TGTGCCAGTGGCGGGACGGAACCCTACAATGAGCAGTTCTTC
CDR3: CASGGTEPYNEQFF

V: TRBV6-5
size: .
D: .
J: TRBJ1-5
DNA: TGTGCCAGCAGTAGACAGCCTTTCGTGCCCCAGCATTTT
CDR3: CASSRQPFVPQHF

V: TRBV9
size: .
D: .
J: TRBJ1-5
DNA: TGTGCCAGCAGTGCGTTTGAGGGACAGCCCCAGCATTTT
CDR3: CASSAFEGQPQHF

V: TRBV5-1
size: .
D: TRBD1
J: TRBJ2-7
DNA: TGCGCCAGCAGTTGGGACAGGCTCTACGAGCAGTACTTC
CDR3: CASSWDRLYEQYF

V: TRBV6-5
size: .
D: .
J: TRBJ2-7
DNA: TGTGCCAGCAGTTACGGTGGAGGTGGCTACGAGCAGTACTTC
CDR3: CASSYGGGGYEQYF

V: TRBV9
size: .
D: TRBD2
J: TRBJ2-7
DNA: TGTGCCAGCAGCGTAGGCGGGGGGATCTCCTACGAGCAGTACTTC
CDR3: CASSVGGGISYEQYF

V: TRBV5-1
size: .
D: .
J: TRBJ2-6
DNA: TGCGCCAGCAGCTTGGGTGGGCAGGGGCCGAGCGGGGCCAACGTCCTGACTTTC
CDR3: CASSLGGQGPSGANVLTF

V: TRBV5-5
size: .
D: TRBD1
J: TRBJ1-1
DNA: TGTGCCAGCAGCCCCAGGACAGGGGAGAACACTGAAGCTTTCTTT
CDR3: CASSPRTGENTEAFF

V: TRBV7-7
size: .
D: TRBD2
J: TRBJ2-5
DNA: TGTGCCAGCAGCTTAGCTGGGACTAGCTTGATGGAGACCCAGTACTTC
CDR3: CASSLAGTSLMETQYF

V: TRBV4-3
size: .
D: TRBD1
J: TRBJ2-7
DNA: TGCGCCAGCAGCCAAGACCGGGACAGACACTACGAGCAGTACTTC
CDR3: CASSQDRDRHYEQYF

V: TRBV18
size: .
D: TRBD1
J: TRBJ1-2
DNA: TGTGCCAGCTCACCATCGAATCAGGGGGCGCATGGCTACACCTTC
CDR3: CASSPSNQGAHGYTF

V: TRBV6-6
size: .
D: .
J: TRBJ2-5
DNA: TGTGCCAGCAGTTACTCTTACAGTGAAGAGACCCAGTACTTC
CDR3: CASSYSYSEETQYF

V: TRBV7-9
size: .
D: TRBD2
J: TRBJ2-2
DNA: TGTGCCAGCAACGACTTAGCGGGGCCCACCGGGGAGCTGTTTTTT
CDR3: CASNDLAGPTGELFF

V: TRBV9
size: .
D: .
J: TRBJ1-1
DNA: TGTGCCAGCAGCGTAGTCTCAGGGGAGGCCAGTGCTTTCTTT
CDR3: CASSVVSGEASAFF

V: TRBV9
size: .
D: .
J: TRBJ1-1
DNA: TGTGCCAGCAGCCAACAGGCCCTGAACACTGAAGCTTTCTTT
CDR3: CASSQQALNTEAFF

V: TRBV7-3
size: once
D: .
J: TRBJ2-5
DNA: TGTGCCAGCTTACAGGTCGGGGGCCAAGAGACCCAGTACTTC
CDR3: CASLQVGGQETQYF

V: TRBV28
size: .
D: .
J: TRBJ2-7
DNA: TGTGCCAGCAGTGGGACGAGCTCCTACGAGCAGTACTTC
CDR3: CASSGTSSYEQYF

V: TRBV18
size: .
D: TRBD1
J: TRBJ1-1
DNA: TGTGCCAGCACGACGACAGGGGGCGGCACTGAAGCTTTCTTT
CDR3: CASTTTGGGTEAFF

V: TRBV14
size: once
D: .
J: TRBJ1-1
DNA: TGTGCCAGCAATCCATCTCGGGGCGTCACTGAAGCTTTCTTT
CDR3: CASNPSRGVTEAFF

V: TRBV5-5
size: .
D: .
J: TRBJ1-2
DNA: TGTGCCAGCAGCTTGGGGCGGTATGGCTACACCTTC
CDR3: CASSLGRYGYTF

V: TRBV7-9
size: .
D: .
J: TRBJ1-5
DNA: TGTGCCAGCAGCATACAGGGAGATCAGCCCCAGCATTTT
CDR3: CASSIQGDQPQHF

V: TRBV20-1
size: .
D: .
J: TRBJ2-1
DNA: TGCAGTGCTAGTAGTCGCGGTGAGCAGTTCTTC
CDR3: CSASSRGEQFF

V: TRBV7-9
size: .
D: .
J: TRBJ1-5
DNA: TGTGCCAGCAGCTCTCAGAATGGCAATCAGCCCCAGCATTTT
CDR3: CASSSQNGNQPQHF

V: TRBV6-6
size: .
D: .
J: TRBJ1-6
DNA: TGTGCCAGCAGTTTGGGGGGCGGATCACCCCTCCACTTT
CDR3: CASSLGGGSPLHF